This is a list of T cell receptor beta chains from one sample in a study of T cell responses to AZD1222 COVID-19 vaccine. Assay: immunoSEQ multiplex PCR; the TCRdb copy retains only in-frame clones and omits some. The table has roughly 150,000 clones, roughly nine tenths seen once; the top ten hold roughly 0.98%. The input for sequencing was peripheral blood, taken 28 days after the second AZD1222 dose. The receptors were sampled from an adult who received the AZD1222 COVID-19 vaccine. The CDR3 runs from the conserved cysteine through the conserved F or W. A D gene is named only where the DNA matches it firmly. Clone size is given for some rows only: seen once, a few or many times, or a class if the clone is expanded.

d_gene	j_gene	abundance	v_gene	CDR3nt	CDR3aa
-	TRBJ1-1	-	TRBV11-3	TGTGCCAGCAGCCGGGGGCCGGCAGCCACTGAAGCTTTCTTT	CASSRGPAATEAFF
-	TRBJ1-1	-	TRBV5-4	TGTGCCAGCAGCTTTGAGACCCTTGGCGCTGAAGCTTTCTTT	CASSFETLGAEAFF
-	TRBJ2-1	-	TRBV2	TGTGCCAGCAGTGGGGGGGCTCGTTACAATGAGCAGTTCTTC	CASSGGARYNEQFF
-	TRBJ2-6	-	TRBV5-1	TGCGCCAGCAGCACGAACGGACAGCGCTCCTCTGGGGCCAACGTCCTGACTTTC	CASSTNGQRSSGANVLTF
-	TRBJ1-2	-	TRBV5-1	TGCGCCAGCAGCCAAATCCCGGACGGACCAACACGCGGCTACACCTTC	CASSQIPDGPTRGYTF
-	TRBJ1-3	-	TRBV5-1	TGCGCCAGCAGCTTGGGACAGGCTTATGGAAACACCATATATTTT	CASSLGQAYGNTIYF
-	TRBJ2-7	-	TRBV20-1	TGCAGTGCTAGTAGAGGGGAGGCTGTTCCCTACGAGCAGTACTTC	CSASRGEAVPYEQYF
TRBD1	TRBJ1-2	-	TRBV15	TGTGCCACCAGCAGAACCAGAGCAGGGGGCGTAGATGGCTACACCTTC	CATSRTRAGGVDGYTF
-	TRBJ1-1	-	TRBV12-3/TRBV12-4	TGTGCCAGCAGTTCGGGGGGGGCTGAAGCTTTCTTT	CASSSGGAEAFF
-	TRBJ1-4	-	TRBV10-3	TGTGCCATCAGTAGACAGGTTGCAACTAATGAAAAACTGTTTTTT	CAISRQVATNEKLFF
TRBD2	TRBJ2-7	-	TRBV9	TGTGCCAGCAGCGAGGGAGGACTAGCGGGGGAATTAAGGCAGTACTTC	CASSEGGLAGELRQYF
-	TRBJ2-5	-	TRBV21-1	TGTGCCAGCAGCAAACAAGAGACCCAGTACTTC	CASSKQETQYF
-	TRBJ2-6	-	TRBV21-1	TGTGCCAGCACCCCGGACAGCCCTACTGGGGCCAACGTCCTGACTTTC	CASTPDSPTGANVLTF
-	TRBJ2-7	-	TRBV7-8	TGTGCCAGCAGCTTAGGGGTGGACGAGCAGTACTTC	CASSLGVDEQYF
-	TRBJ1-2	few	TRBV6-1	TGTGCCAGCAGTGAAGCAATGGAGTCCTATGGCTACACCTTC	CASSEAMESYGYTF
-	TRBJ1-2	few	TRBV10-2	TGCGCCAGCCGAGCAGCTGGAAGCTATGGCTACACCTTC	CASRAAGSYGYTF
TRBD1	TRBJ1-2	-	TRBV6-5	TGTGCCAGCAGTCCTGGACAGGGTGAGGGCTATGGCTACACCTTC	CASSPGQGEGYGYTF
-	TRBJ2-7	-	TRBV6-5	TGTGCCAGCAGTTACAAAGCGGCAAACTACGAGCAGTACTTC	CASSYKAANYEQYF
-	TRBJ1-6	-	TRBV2	TGTGCCAGCAGTGAAGTAGGGGATAATTCACCCCTCCACTTT	CASSEVGDNSPLHF
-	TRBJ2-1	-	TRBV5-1	TGCGCCAGCAGCTTTTGGGCGGCCCGGGAAAATGAGCAGTTCTTC	CASSFWAARENEQFF
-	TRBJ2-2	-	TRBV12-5	TGTGCTAGTGGGACAATGGGGACCGGGGAGCTGTTTTTT	CASGTMGTGELFF
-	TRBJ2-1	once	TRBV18	TGTGCCAGCTCACCACCGGTAGCGACGATAAATGAGCAGTTCTTC	CASSPPVATINEQFF
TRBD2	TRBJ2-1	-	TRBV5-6	TGTGCCAGCAGCCCTAGCGGGGGTTTCTTATACTCCTACAATGAGCAGTTCTTC	CASSPSGGFLYSYNEQFF
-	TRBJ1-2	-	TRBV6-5	TGTGCCAGCAGTTACTCCAATCGGACGTTCAACTATGGCTACACCTTC	CASSYSNRTFNYGYTF
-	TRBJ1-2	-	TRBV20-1	TGCAGTGCCAGTGACCCAAATTACTATGGCTACACCTTC	CSASDPNYYGYTF
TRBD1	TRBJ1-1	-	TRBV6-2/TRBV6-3	TGTGCCAGCAGTGTGCAGGGGGCGCGTGGAGCTTTCTTT	CASSVQGARGAFF
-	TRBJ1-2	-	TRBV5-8	TGTGCCAGCAGCTTGGTCGGGAACTATGGCTACACCTTC	CASSLVGNYGYTF
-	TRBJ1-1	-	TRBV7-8	TGTGCCAGCAGCTTAGCCCCGAGGGGCACTGAAGCTTTCTTT	CASSLAPRGTEAFF
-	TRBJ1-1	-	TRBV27	TGTGCCAGCAGCTGGGGGACTGAAGCTTTCTTT	CASSWGTEAFF
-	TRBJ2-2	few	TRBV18	TGTGCCAGCTCACCTACCGCGAACACCGGGGAGCTGTTTTTT	CASSPTANTGELFF
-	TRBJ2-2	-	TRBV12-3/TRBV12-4	TGTGCCAGCAGTTTCGGGAGTCCCGGGGAGCTGTTTTTT	CASSFGSPGELFF
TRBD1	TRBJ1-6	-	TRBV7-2	TGTGCCAGCAGTTACAGGGGTTCCTATAATTCACCCCTCCACTTT	CASSYRGSYNSPLHF
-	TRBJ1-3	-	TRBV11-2	TGTGCCACCCCCGGAGGGCCCTCTGGAAACACCATATATTTT	CATPGGPSGNTIYF
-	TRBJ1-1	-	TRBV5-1	TGCGCCAGCAGCGCCCGACCGACTGAAGCTTTCTTT	CASSARPTEAFF
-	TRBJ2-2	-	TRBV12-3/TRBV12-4	TGTGCCAGCAGCCCCATCACAAGCGGGGAGCTGTTTTTT	CASSPITSGELFF
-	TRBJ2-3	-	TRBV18	TGTGCCAGCTCACTGCCTGTTGCAGATACGCAGTATTTT	CASSLPVADTQYF
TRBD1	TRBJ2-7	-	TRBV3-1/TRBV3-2	TGTGCCAGCAGCCAGATGGGGACAGGGAAAAAGCAGTACTTC	CASSQMGTGKKQYF
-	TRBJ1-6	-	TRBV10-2	TGCGCCAGCAGTGTTCCTGCGGGGAGCTCCTATAATTCACCCCTCCACTTT	CASSVPAGSSYNSPLHF
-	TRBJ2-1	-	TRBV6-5	TGTGCCAGCAGTTTAGCAGGGGCTGGCCCCTACAATGAGCAGTTCTTC	CASSLAGAGPYNEQFF
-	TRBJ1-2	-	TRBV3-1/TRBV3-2	TGTGCCAGCAGCCAAGATGGGCAGGGGTATGGCTACACCTTC	CASSQDGQGYGYTF
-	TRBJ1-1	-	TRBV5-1	TGCGCCAGCAGCTTGGAGTGGGGGAACACTGAAGCTTTCTTT	CASSLEWGNTEAFF
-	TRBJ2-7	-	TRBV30	TGTGCCTGTTCGGAGGGGAACTCCTACGAGCAGTACTTC	CACSEGNSYEQYF